These 16 T cell receptor beta chains were sequenced from one sample in a study of blood T cell repertoires in COVID-19. Here immunoSEQ multiplex PCR was the method, and the copy in TCRdb shows in-frame clones only, minus some. This sample has under 150,000 clones, with around 87% found just once. The sequencing input was peripheral blood. These receptor sequences come from a woman aged 55 to 70 with active COVID-19.

J is TRBJ2-7 and V is TRBV3-1 (or the pseudogene TRBV3-2); D unclear. This CDR3 region has 12 residues. Germline loops: CDR1 LGHDT, CDR2 YNNKEL (reference sequence). V was shortened by 8 bases and J by 4 bases, with 12 bases between the two germline ends. The CDR3 sequence is CASGAYPYEQYF. For the CDR3, the DNA is TGTGCCAGCGGAGCCTACCCGTACGAGCAGTACTTC.

This clone has just a few counts. The chain couples TRBV5-4 to TRBJ1-6, with unresolved D. This CDR3 spans 14 amino acids. Trimming stripped 6 bases from V and 7 bases from J, with 14 bases between. CDR1 and CDR2 from the germline V gene are SGHNT and YYREEE (reference sequence). For the CDR3, the DNA is TGTGCCAGCACCCTTGGAGTGCTGAATTCACCCCTCCACTTT. Translation gives CASTLGVLNSPLHF. Complete variable domain (other parts from reference TRBV5-4 and TRBJ1-6): ETGVTQSPTHLIKTRGQQVTLRCSSQSGHNTVSWYQQALGQGPQFIFQYYREEENGRGNFPPRFSGLQFPNYSSELNVNALELDDSALYLCASTLGVLNSPLHFGNGTRLTVT.

The V call is TRBV6-2 or TRBV6-3, the J call TRBJ1-5, with D maybe TRBD1 (5 bases). V dropped 4 bases and J dropped 5 bases, with 9 bases sitting between them. The length of the CDR3 is 13 residues. Germline V gives CDR1 MNHEY, CDR2 SVGEGT. The CDR3 protein is CASSWTRDQPQHF. The CDR3 DNA reads as TGTGCCAGCAGTTGGACACGAGATCAGCCCCAGCATTTT.

The genes are TRBV29-1 and TRBJ2-2, with 7 bases lining up with TRBD1. The CDR3 totals 14 residues. V dropped 6 bases and J dropped 0; count of bases not matched to a gene: 4. Looked up from germline, CDR1 is SQVTM and CDR2 is ANQGSEA. CDR3 residues: CSVEQGPNTGELFF. For the CDR3, the DNA is TGCAGCGTCGAACAGGGGCCGAACACCGGGGAGCTGTTTTTT.

This clone is a singleton in its sample. The genes are TRBV28 and TRBJ2-1; the match to TRBD2 covers 9 bases. V was clipped by 6 bases and J by 9 bases; unmatched bases: 9. The CDR3 covers 14 residues. Germline V CDR1 and CDR2: MDHEN, SYDVKM. The CDR3 DNA is TGTGCCAGCAGCCCTCTAGCGGGACGGACTGAGCAGTTCTTC. Translated, it gives CASSPLAGRTEQFF.

The sample holds a few counts of this clone. The V and J genes are TRBV18 and TRBJ2-6, with D perhaps matching TRBD1 (6 bases). This CDR3 has 17 residues. Trimming left V 4 bases short and J 0 bases short, with 13 bases between. Germline-derived CDR1 and CDR2 are KGHSH and LQKENI. CDR3: CASSQRQAPSGANVLTF. CDR3 in DNA: TGTGCCAGCTCACAGCGACAGGCCCCCTCTGGGGCCAACGTCCTGACTTTC.

The chain links TRBV11-2 to TRBJ2-7; perhaps TRBD2 as D (6 bases). Per germline, CDR1 SGHAT and CDR2 FQNNGV. This CDR3 comprises 14 residues. Deletions cut 5 bases from V and 3 bases from J, with 14 bases between. CDR3 bases: TGTGCCAGCAGCCAATCGGGCGGGAACTACGAGCAGTACTTC. Translation gives CASSQSGGNYEQYF.

This clone was seen only a few times. V usage is TRBV10-3 and J usage is TRBJ1-5, with D possibly being TRBD1 (5 bases). The CDR3 is 13 residues long. Germline V gives CDR1 ENHRY, CDR2 SYGVKD. V was trimmed by 6 bases and J by 9 bases, leaving 15 bases between them. The CDR3 DNA reads as TGTGCCATCAGGGGGGGTTTAAATTGGCCCCAGCATTTT. Translation gives CAIRGGLNWPQHF.

The chain recombines TRBV10-1 with TRBJ2-1, with D possibly matching TRBD1 (5 bases). Per the germline V gene, CDR1 is WNHNN and CDR2 is SYGVQD (reference sequence). The CDR3 is made up of 11 amino acids. V lost 11 bases to trimming and J lost 14 bases, with 19 bases between them. CDR3 nucleotide sequence: TGCGCCGGCGGACAACCTAGACAAGAGTTCTTC. Amino acid sequence: CAGGQPRQEFF.

The rearrangement joins TRBV2 to TRBJ2-5, with D perhaps matching TRBD2 (6 bases). The V end lost 11 bases, the J end lost 4 bases, and 29 bases lay between the germline ends. The CDR3 runs to 17 residues. Looked up from germline, CDR1 is SNHLY and CDR2 is FYNNEI. CDR3 sequence reads: CAYRRIRTQYGGETQYF. DNA for the CDR3: TGTGCCTACAGAAGGATTCGGACCCAATACGGGGGAGAGACCCAGTACTTC.

J is TRBJ1-1 and V is TRBV5-1, with D perhaps matching TRBD1 (6 bases). The CDR3 consists of 15 residues. V lost 4 bases and J 2 bases, leaving 15 bases between the germline ends. Germline V gene data show CDR1 as SGHRS and CDR2 as YFSETQ. Written as DNA, the CDR3 is TGCGCCAGCAGCCTCACTACAGGGCCAAACACTGAAGCTTTCTTT. The encoded protein is CASSLTTGPNTEAFF.

The chain combines TRBV6-6 with TRBJ2-6; a possible D gene is TRBD1 (6 bases). The ends were cut back, 8 bases at V and 1 base at J, with 33 bases in the middle. The CDR3 is 22 residues long. Germline CDR1 and CDR2: MNHNY and SVGAGI (reference sequence). The CDR3 DNA follows: TGTGCCAGCTGCTTCACCGCTTATGTTATAAACAGGGATCTATCTGGGGCCAACGTCCTGACTTTC. The encoded protein is CASCFTAYVINRDLSGANVLTF.

The chain is built from TRBV10-2 and TRBJ2-5; 7 nucleotides match TRBD2. Germline CDR1 is WSHSY and CDR2 is SAAADI. This CDR3 has 14 residues. With 6 bases clipped from V and 0 bases from J, the junction kept 4 bases outside the gene matches. CDR3 region: CASRAGRNQETQYF. The CDR3 DNA sequence: TGCGCCAGCAGAGCGGGACGGAACCAAGAGACCCAGTACTTC.

The chain links TRBV6-5 to TRBJ2-7; the match to TRBD2 covers 9 bases. Unmatched junction bases numbered 12, after V lost 7 bases and J lost 5 bases. CDR3 length: 15 amino acids. Germline loops: CDR1 MNHEY, CDR2 SVGAGI. The CDR3 DNA is TGTGCCAGCAACCCGATTGTGGTAGCGGGAGACGAGCAGTACTTC. Amino acids: CASNPIVVAGDEQYF.

The chain is built from TRBV27 and TRBJ2-7; 9 nucleotides line up with TRBD1. The CDR3 is made up of 15 amino acids. Germline assignment: CDR1 MNHEY and CDR2 SMNVEV (reference sequence). Germline trimming cut 6 bases from V and 2 bases from J; bases unmatched to any gene: 8. In DNA form, the CDR3 reads TGTGCCAGCAGCAGGGACAGGGTGGGAGCCTACGAGCAGTACTTC. Translation gives CASSRDRVGAYEQYF.

This clone was found once. The chain couples TRBV7-2 to TRBJ1-2; possibly TRBD1 for D (6 bases). Germline CDR1 reads SGHTA; CDR2 reads FQGNSA. This CDR3 has 13 residues. V was pared by 3 bases and J by 7 bases, with 12 bases between. DNA of the CDR3: TGTGCCAGCAGCTTTCACAGGGTGGGTGGCTACACCTTC. Residues: CASSFHRVGGYTF.